This T cell receptor (beta chain) stems from a study of blood T cell repertoires in COVID-19. Study information: Acute and convalescent COVID-19 specimens originated in the United States, Italy and Spain. Sources were T cells, B-cell-depleted T cells, or PBMCs; the material itself was cDNA or gDNA.

V lost 0 bases and J 2 bases, leaving 15 bases between the germline ends. CDR1 LGHNA and CDR2 YSLEER come from the germline V gene. The CDR3 covers 17 residues. As processed by the authors: Reference gene primer amplification gave nucleated cell count estimates. TCRdb's copy holds only in-frame clones and misses some; the assay was immunoSEQ multiplex PCR. The DNA gave D and trimming, while V, J and clone size come from that table. The repertoire holds a few hundred thousand clones, with 86% as singletons. The chain uses TRBV4-3 and TRBJ2-3; D possibly corresponds to TRBD2 (6 bases). The receptor comes from a woman aged 25 to 39 with active or convalescent COVID-19. Material for sequencing was peripheral blood. The CDR3 here is CASSQDSFGGHTDTQYF. Here the CDR3 DNA reads TGCGCCAGCAGCCAAGATTCTTTCGGGGGTCACACAGATACGCAGTATTTT.